This T cell receptor (beta chain) was observed in a study of yellow fever vaccine responses in identical twins. A single record per CDR3 protein comes from TCRdb applying MiXCR to the RT-PCR reads. The sample comprises tens of thousands of distinct CDR3 sequences, 60% to 80% of which are singletons, and about 4.8% rests with the top ten. The CDR3 loop spans 14 amino acids. Germline CDR1 KGHSH, CDR2 LQKENI. V lost 2 bases and J 5 bases, leaving 12 bases between the germline ends. A few counts support this clonotype. Its antigen is not identified. Study-wide points: In identical twins, vaccine T cell responses appeared partly shared and partly individual.

The chain joins TRBV18 to TRBJ2-5; D is undetermined. The sequenced sample was T cells from blood (PBMCs), unsorted or a sorted subset (not recorded which), obtained before or after yellow fever vaccination (not recorded which). The source of this sequence is a woman aged 18-35 years who received the yellow fever vaccine. The CDR3 nucleotides are TGTGCCAGCTCACCATCGCGACCTTGGGAGACCCAGTACTTC. It encodes CASSPSRPWETQYF. Full variable domain (outside the CDR3, taken from reference TRBV18 and TRBJ2-5): NAGVMQNPRHLVRRRGQEARLRCSPMKGHSHVYWYRQLPEEGLKFMVYLQKENIIDESGMPKERFSAEFPKEGPSILRIQQVVRGDSAAYFCASSPSRPWETQYFGPGTRLLVL.